Shown below are 31 T cell receptor beta chains from a single sample sequenced in a study of T cells in narcolepsy. Produced via immunoSEQ multiplex PCR; TCRdb's table is partial and in-frame only. The sample shows 25,000 to 35,000 clones, roughly 83% of them seen only once. The sample consisted of CD45RA- memory CD4+ T cells from PBMCs. The source of these receptors is a human donor with narcolepsy.

The chain uses TRBV29-1 and TRBJ2-7; 10 bases match TRBD2. The junction had 12 bases not matched to a gene; V was cut back by 7 bases and J by 6 bases. The CDR3 consists of 14 residues. The V gene's germline CDR1 is SQVTM and CDR2 ANQGSEA. The CDR3 loop reads CSALRPSGSSEQYF. For the CDR3, the DNA is TGCAGCGCCTTGAGGCCTAGCGGGAGTTCCGAGCAGTACTTC.

The chain combines TRBV27 with TRBJ2-1; 8 bases are a match to TRBD1. This CDR3 contains 14 residues. V lost 7 bases and J lost 9; bases outside the gene matches: 11. Germline CDR1 reads MNHEY; CDR2 reads SMNVEV (reference sequence). CDR3 sequence reads: CASMRGQDKGEQFF. The CDR3 bases are TGTGCCAGCATGAGGGGACAGGACAAGGGTGAGCAGTTCTTC.

This clone was observed a single time. The chain combines TRBV21-1 with TRBJ2-2; TRBD2 is taken as the D call from the table, unchecked against the DNA. TRBV21-1 is a recognized pseudogene. The length of the CDR3 is 14 residues. The CDR3 DNA reads TGTGCCAGCAGCACCAAGCGGTCGGAGGGGGAGCTGTTTTTT. Translating it yields CASSTKRSEGELFF.

This clone came up a few times. V gene TRBV5-8 combines with J gene TRBJ2-7; D possibly corresponds to TRBD1 (6 bases). Trimming took off 0 bases at V and 4 bases at J, with 14 bases between the two ends. The CDR3 covers 15 residues. Germline V lookup: CDR1 SGHTS, CDR2 YDEGEE. The CDR3 region has the DNA TGTGCCAGCAGCTTGGGAGGGGGTTATGAGTACGAGCAGTACTTC. Translated: CASSLGGGYEYEQYF.

This chain links TRBV29-1 with TRBJ2-1; TRBD2 aligns across 16 bases. Germline V gene lookup returns CDR1 SQVTM and CDR2 ANQGSEA. CDR3 size: 15 residues. The V and J ends lost 7 bases and 7 bases, in that order; junction bases with no gene match: 7. CDR3 DNA: TGCAGCGGGGACCCGGGACTAGCGGGAGGGAATGAGCAGTTCTTC. Residues: CSGDPGLAGGNEQFF.

The gene calls are TRBV14 and TRBJ2-7, with 7 bases aligning to TRBD1. Looked up from germline, CDR1 is SGHDN and CDR2 is FVKESK. CDR3 length: 21 residues. Trimming cost V 1 base and J 12 bases; bases outside gene matches: 33. The CDR3 nucleotides are TGTGCCAGCAGCCAAGTTTGGGCAGGGGGATTAATACGAGCACCATTCCTGGCGCTGTACTTC. It specifies CASSQVWAGGLIRAPFLALYF.

To note about this clone: The sample holds other DNA sequences that translate to the same CDR3. The CDR3 sequence is CASSPAAGVLLGDEQFF. The CDR3 region has the DNA TGTGCCAGCAGCCCCGCAGCGGGGGTATTATTGGGCGATGAGCAGTTCTTC. J is TRBJ2-1 and V is TRBV5-4; 8 positions match TRBD2. Germline CDR1 SGHNT, CDR2 YYREEE (reference sequence). The CDR3 spans 17 residues. The J segment lost 8 bases and the V segment lost 4 bases, leaving 17 bases of the junction unmatched.

This chain joins TRBV6-1 and TRBJ2-7, with unresolved D. This CDR3 is 13 amino acids long. Germline CDR1 MNHNS, CDR2 SASEGT. V was trimmed by 7 bases and J by 2 bases, leaving 12 bases between them. CDR3 sequence (DNA): TGTGCCAGCACCGATCATTCCCCCTACGAGCAGTACTTC. Translated: CASTDHSPYEQYF.

This clone was seen only a few times. CDR3 region: CASKRDRVVTEAFF. The CDR3 coding sequence is TGTGCCAGCAAGAGGGACAGGGTAGTCACTGAAGCTTTCTTT. This sequence joins TRBV6-1 and TRBJ1-1; TRBD1 matches at 9 bases. This CDR3 comprises 14 residues. V lost 7 bases and J lost 4; bases outside the gene matches: 7. From germline, CDR1 is MNHNS and CDR2 SASEGT.

The gene calls are TRBV4-1 and TRBJ1-1; D is ambiguous. Germline assignment: CDR1 MGHRA and CDR2 YSYEKL. V dropped 0 bases and J dropped 1 base, with 9 bases sitting between them. The CDR3 sequence is 15 residues long. The CDR3 loop is CASSQDWARNTEAFF. For the CDR3, the DNA is TGCGCCAGCAGCCAAGATTGGGCACGGAACACTGAAGCTTTCTTT.

This clone showed up just a few times. V is TRBV4-1 and J is TRBJ2-1; TRBD1 matches at 9 bases. V was pared by 4 bases and J by 6 bases, with 1 base of the junction left unmatched. The CDR3 is made up of 13 amino acids. In germline, CDR1 is MGHRA, CDR2 YSYEKL. The CDR3 region has the DNA TGCGCCAGCAGCCTGGGACAGGGCAATGAGCAGTTCTTC. Its protein is CASSLGQGNEQFF.

This chain links TRBV4-1 with TRBJ2-1; 8 bases map to TRBD2. This CDR3 has 15 amino acids. The germline V gene encodes CDR1 MGHRA and CDR2 YSYEKL. V gave up 1 base and J gave up 9 bases; unmatched junction bases: 8. The CDR3 is CASSQVAGGRTEQFF. CDR3 bases: TGCGCCAGCAGCCAAGTCGCAGGCGGGAGGACTGAGCAGTTCTTC.

The sample holds a few counts of this clone. The chain has TRBV19 and TRBJ2-7; D gene ambiguous. The CDR3 has 12 amino acids. Germline CDR1 and CDR2: LNHDA and SQIVND (reference sequence). V was clipped by 5 bases and J by 6 bases, with 11 bases between them. CDR3 nucleotides: TGTGCCAGTAGTTCCCGACGATCCGAGCAGTACTTC. Translation: CASSSRRSEQYF.

This chain uses TRBV6-5 with TRBJ1-2, with D maybe TRBD1 (5 bases). CDR1 is MNHEY and CDR2 is SVGAGI in the germline V gene. Between the trimmed V and J ends, which lost 8 bases and 6 bases, there was a span of 16 bases. The CDR3 contains 13 residues. The CDR3: CASQGVDLDGYTF. The DNA for the CDR3 is TGTGCCAGCCAAGGGGTAGACCTGGATGGCTACACCTTC.

In nucleotides, the CDR3 is TGTGCCAGTAGTATATCGGGACCGGGCTATGGCTACACCTTC. Translation: CASSISGPGYGYTF. The chain employs TRBV19 and TRBJ1-2; tentatively, D is TRBD1 (5 bases). V lost 2 bases and J 4 bases, leaving 11 bases between the germline ends. This CDR3 is 14 amino acids long. CDR1 is LNHDA, CDR2 SQIVND, per germline (reference sequence).

V and J are TRBV9 and TRBJ2-2; no clear D. V lost 1 base and J lost 1, with 5 bases in between. CDR1 is SGDLS and CDR2 is YYNGEE in the germline V gene. This CDR3 region has 14 residues. DNA of the CDR3: TGTGCCAGCAGCGTACCAGGGAACACCGGGGAGCTGTTTTTT. Translation gives CASSVPGNTGELFF.

V is TRBV30 and J is TRBJ1-2; D is unresolved. V was shortened by 3 bases and J by 7 bases, with 12 bases between the two germline ends. The CDR3 sequence is 12 residues long. Germline CDR1 and CDR2: GTSNPN and SVGIG (reference sequence). The DNA of the CDR3 is TGTGCCTGGAGCCCCGGGGTTGGTGGCTACACCTTC. This translates into CAWSPGVGGYTF. The full variable domain, rest sourced from reference TRBV30 and TRBJ1-2, is SQTIHQWPATLVQPVGSPLSLECTVEGTSNPNLYWYRQAAGRGLQLLFYSVGIGQISSEVPQNLSASRPQDRQFILSSKKLLLSDSGFYLCAWSPGVGGYTFGSGTRLTVV.

The gene calls are TRBV9 and TRBJ2-3; D gene unclear. This CDR3 is 14 amino acids long. The germline CDR1 and CDR2 sequences are SGDLS and YYNGEE. V was clipped by 0 bases and J by 2 bases, with 7 bases between them. The CDR3 DNA reads TGTGCCAGCAGCGTAGCCGTGATCACAGATACGCAGTATTTT. It yields the protein CASSVAVITDTQYF.

V usage is TRBV5-4 and J usage is TRBJ2-1; 11 nucleotides line up with TRBD2. The CDR3 runs to 17 residues. V trimming: 5 bases; J trimming: 4 bases; junction bases outside the gene matches: 11. CDR1 and CDR2 from the germline V gene are SGHNT and YYREEE (reference sequence). The CDR3 loop reads CASRPQTGTSGYNEQFF. CDR3 nucleotide sequence: TGTGCCAGCAGGCCCCAAACCGGGACTAGCGGTTACAATGAGCAGTTCTTC.

V gene TRBV7-6 combines with J gene TRBJ2-7; possibly TRBD2 for D (5 bases). The CDR3 is made up of 14 amino acids. The germline CDR1 and CDR2 sequences are SGHVS and FNYEAQ. Trimming removed 4 bases at V and 3 bases at J, with 13 bases between. DNA of the CDR3: TGTGCCAGCAGCTCTAACCTAGGAGGCTACGAGCAGTACTTC. Its protein is CASSSNLGGYEQYF.

This chain connects TRBV14 to TRBJ2-3; D ambiguous. The CDR3 has 13 residues. V was shortened by 0 bases and J by 9 bases, with 10 bases between the two germline ends. The germline V gene has CDR1 SGHDN and CDR2 FVKESK. CDR3 coding DNA: TGTGCCAGCAGCCAAGATAGGTCCGGGACGCAGTATTTT. It encodes CASSQDRSGTQYF.

This chain connects TRBV9 to TRBJ2-5; TRBD2 matches at 8 bases. The last part of the DNA fits TRBJ2-7 better; the J call may be wrong. The CDR3 runs to 15 residues. Germline CDR1 reads SGDLS; CDR2 reads YYNGEE. The CDR3 nucleotides are TGTGCCAGCAGCGTAGGTAGCGGGGTTTATTACGAGCAGTACTTC. Its protein product is CASSVGSGVYYEQYF.

The genes are TRBV28 and TRBJ2-5; the D is unclear. TRBJ2-7 explains the end of the DNA better; the J call may be wrong. CDR1 and CDR2 (germline): MDHEN, SYDVKM. The CDR3 is made up of 12 amino acids. The CDR3, as DNA: TGTGCCAGCAGCCCCGGAGCTTACGAGCAGTACTTC. Its protein is CASSPGAYEQYF.

On this clone itself: At one boundary the junction diverges from the germline segment, which might be a read error. The sample contains more than one DNA sequence encoding this CDR3. The chain recombines TRBV7-3 with TRBJ1-2; unclear D gene. The CDR3 has 12 residues. Germline V lookup: CDR1 SGHTA, CDR2 FQGTGA. Written as DNA, the CDR3 is TGCGCCAGCAGCTTAGAAGGGTTTGGCTACACCTTC. Protein product: CASSLEGFGYTF.

The genes are TRBV6-1 and TRBJ2-5; either TRBD1 or TRBD2 may fit D (6 bases each). Trimming removed 8 bases at V and 3 bases at J, with 19 bases between. The CDR3 extends over 15 amino acids. Germline V lookup: CDR1 MNHNS, CDR2 SASEGT. The CDR3 sequence is CASARGVAAKETQYF. The CDR3 nucleotides read TGTGCCAGCGCGAGGGGGGTAGCGGCTAAAGAGACCCAGTACTTC.

V and J are TRBV9 and TRBJ1-3; a possible D gene is TRBD1 (6 bases). The germline V gene encodes CDR1 SGDLS and CDR2 YYNGEE. The CDR3 spans 18 residues. Trimming pared 0 bases from V and 0 bases from J, leaving 16 bases between. The CDR3 DNA reads TGTGCCAGCAGCGTAGGTTCGGCAGGGGCGATCTCTGGAAACACCATATATTTT. Protein: CASSVGSAGAISGNTIYF.

J is TRBJ1-1 and V is TRBV9; 10 nucleotides line up with TRBD1. CDR3 length: 12 amino acids. J lost 12 bases, V lost 4 bases, and 6 bases had no gene match. In germline, CDR1 is SGDLS, CDR2 YYNGEE. CDR3 nucleotide sequence: TGTGCCAGCAGCCCGAGACAGGGGGCAACTTTCTTT. It is translated as CASSPRQGATFF.

This chain links TRBV5-6 with TRBJ1-2, with no clear D. CDR1 SGHDT and CDR2 YYEEEE come from the germline V gene. The CDR3 length is 14 residues. Trimming left V 5 bases short and J 8 bases short, with 19 bases between. The CDR3 nucleotides are TGTGCCAGCAGGCGGACCATCCGGACCTCCGGCTACACCTTC. Translating it yields CASRRTIRTSGYTF.

The chain links TRBV9 to TRBJ2-3; 9 bases are a match to TRBD2. The CDR3 spans 14 residues. V lost 3 bases and J lost 10; bases outside the gene matches: 9. In germline, CDR1 is SGDLS, CDR2 YYNGEE. The CDR3 sequence is CASSETGTSPAQYF. The DNA of the CDR3 is TGTGCCAGCAGCGAGACCGGGACTAGCCCCGCGCAGTATTTT.

The CDR3 sequence: CASSQEGGGWSNEQFF. The CDR3 DNA reads as TGTGCCAGCAGCCAAGAGGGAGGGGGTTGGTCCAATGAGCAGTTCTTC. The rearrangement joins TRBV4-2 to TRBJ2-1; maybe TRBD2 (7 bases). Germline lookup yields CDR1 LGHNA and CDR2 YNFKEQ. The CDR3 has 16 residues. V dropped 0 bases and J dropped 6 bases, with 15 bases sitting between them.

The rearrangement joins TRBV5-1 to TRBJ2-2, with D unresolved. The CDR3 has 12 amino acids. CDR1 and CDR2 from the germline V gene are SGHRS and YFSETQ. Between the trimmed V and J ends, which lost 3 bases and 3 bases, there was a span of 3 bases. The CDR3 protein is CASSSDTGELFF. As DNA, the CDR3 is TGCGCCAGCAGCTCTGACACCGGGGAGCTGTTTTTT.